One sample yielded the 29 T cell receptor beta chains listed below, sequenced in a study of regulatory T cells in long-lasting Graves disease. Regarding time point: persistent/refractory GD, antithyroid drugs over 5 years with positive TRAb. Construction of the TCR library relied on RNA isolated from PBMCs. Assembly of TCR beta libraries relied on iRepertoire HTBI primers together with Arm-PCR of CDR3 regions. TCRdb passed the multiplex PCR reads through MiXCR, listing each CDR3 protein once. The table includes 600,000 to 800,000 distinct CDR3 sequences, approximately 31% detected once. The starting material was peripheral blood mononuclear cells (PBMCs), obtained when the disease was refractory, from a patient treated with antithyroid drugs. The receptor source for this set is a female donor with Graves disease.

This clonotype was observed a handful of times. This chain links TRBV15 with TRBJ1-2; 11 bases are shared with TRBD1. V was clipped by 8 bases and J by 10 bases; unmatched bases: 12. This CDR3 region has 14 residues. Germline V gives CDR1 LNHNV, CDR2 YYDKDF (reference sequence). DNA for the CDR3: TGTGCCACCCACCGAACCGGGACAGGGGGTTTCTACACCTTC. Translating gives CATHRTGTGGFYTF.

V gene TRBV19 combines with J gene TRBJ2-7; TRBD1 aligns across 10 bases. The junction had 8 bases not matched to a gene; V was cut back by 6 bases and J by 3 bases. The CDR3 sequence is 15 residues long. The V gene's germline CDR1 is LNHDA and CDR2 SQIVND (reference sequence). CDR3 protein: CASSIGQGGSYEQYF. The CDR3 nucleotides are TGTGCCAGTAGCATCGGACAGGGGGGAAGCTACGAGCAGTACTTC.

This chain joins TRBV29-1 and TRBJ1-5, with TRBD1 identical over 8 bases. Per the germline V gene, CDR1 is SQVTM and CDR2 is ANQGSEA. Losses at the gene ends were 4 bases for V and 5 bases for J; bases not matched to a gene: 10. This CDR3 is 15 amino acids long. The CDR3 sequence: CSVAGQGGPDQPQHF. The CDR3 DNA is TGCAGCGTTGCCGGACAGGGCGGGCCGGATCAGCCCCAGCATTTT.

The rearrangement uses TRBV6-2 or TRBV6-3 and TRBJ1-5, with 12 bases that match TRBD1. The length of the CDR3 is 20 residues. Germline assignment: CDR1 MNHEY and CDR2 SVGEGT. J was trimmed by 0 bases and V by 1 base; bases with no gene match: 10. In nucleotides, the CDR3 is TGTGCCAGCAGTTACTTACCTGGGACAGGGGGCAACCCTAGCAATCAGCCCCAGCATTTT. This codes for CASSYLPGTGGNPSNQPQHF.

The sample holds many counts of this clonotype. This chain joins TRBV20-1 and TRBJ2-5; no clear D gene. The germline V gene has CDR1 DFQATT and CDR2 SNEGSKA (reference sequence). CDR3 length: 15 residues. Trimming took 3 bases from V and 2 from J, leaving 16 bases between them. The CDR3 here is CSASDGMRFQETQYF. The CDR3 DNA reads as TGCAGTGCTAGTGATGGGATGAGGTTTCAAGAGACCCAGTACTTC.

The rearrangement joins TRBV7-9 to TRBJ1-4; D gene uncertain. This CDR3 contains 16 residues. Germline loops: CDR1 SEHNR, CDR2 FQNEAQ (reference sequence). Trimming took 0 bases from V and 2 from J, leaving 10 bases between them. The CDR3 protein is CASSLALSRTNEKLFF. Written as DNA, the CDR3 is TGTGCCAGCAGCTTAGCCCTCTCTCGGACTAATGAAAAACTGTTTTTT.

CDR3 DNA sequence: TGTGCCAGGGCGGGAGAACACAAAGAGACCCAGTACTTC. As protein: CARAGEHKETQYF. V and J are TRBV2 and TRBJ2-5, with 7 nucleotides matching TRBD2. The CDR3 is made up of 13 amino acids. The germline CDR1 and CDR2 sequences are SNHLY and FYNNEI. The V segment lost 9 bases and the J segment 3 bases; nucleotides outside the gene matches: 7. The complete variable domain, with remaining parts taken from reference TRBV2 and TRBJ2-5, reads EPEVTQTPSHQVTQMGQEVILRCVPISNHLYFYWYRQILGQKVEFLVSFYNNEISEKSEIFDDQFSVERPDGSNFTLKIRSTKLEDSAMYFCARAGEHKETQYFGPGTRLLVL.

Turning to this clonotype: A much larger clone sits a single nucleotide away, making a read error possible. The rearrangement uses TRBV12-3 or TRBV12-4 and TRBJ1-1, with D unclear. V was clipped by 3 bases and J by 10 bases, with 9 bases between them. CDR3 length: 11 residues. For the CDR3, the DNA is TGTGCCAGCAGTTTTGGGTCAGGAGCTTTCTTT. Residues: CASSFGSGAFF.

The V and J genes are TRBV12-3 or TRBV12-4 and TRBJ1-2; a possible D gene is TRBD1 (5 bases). V lost 3 bases to trimming and J lost 5 bases, with 16 bases between them. The CDR3 totals 15 residues. CDR3 in amino acids: CASSLGPLERYGYTF. As DNA, the CDR3 is TGTGCCAGCAGTTTGGGACCGCTAGAACGTTATGGCTACACCTTC.

The CDR3 is CASSLGTATEKLFF. The CDR3 DNA reads as TGTGCCAGCAGCTTGGGGACAGCCACTGAAAAACTGTTTTTT. The chain has TRBV5-5 and TRBJ1-4, with D tentatively TRBD1 (6 bases). Trimming took 0 bases from V and 7 from J, leaving 10 bases between them. This CDR3 is built from 14 residues. From germline, CDR1 is SGHKS and CDR2 YYEKEE (reference sequence).

The rearrangement links TRBV6-5 to TRBJ2-5; D ambiguous. CDR1 and CDR2 (germline): MNHEY, SVGAGI. The CDR3 sequence is 12 residues long. Trimming took 4 bases from V and 8 from J, leaving 11 bases between them. The CDR3, as DNA: TGTGCCAGCAGTTCCTTGTCCGGAACCCAGTACTTC. The encoded protein is CASSSLSGTQYF.

V usage is TRBV18 and J usage is TRBJ1-1, with 7 bases that match TRBD1. Per the germline V gene, CDR1 is KGHSH and CDR2 is LQKENI. The trim removed 1 base at V and 3 bases at J, leaving 2 bases unmatched. This CDR3 contains 14 residues. CDR3 in DNA: TGTGCCAGCTCACCACTAGGGACAGACACTGAAGCTTTCTTT. Its translation: CASSPLGTDTEAFF.

This clonotype was counted many times. The V call is TRBV6-1, the J call TRBJ1-1; 7 bases map to TRBD1. Trimming cost V 5 bases and J 9 bases; bases outside gene matches: 6. The V gene's germline CDR1 is MNHNS and CDR2 SASEGT. The CDR3 extends over 12 amino acids. CDR3 in amino acids: CASSKQGTKAFF. CDR3 sequence (DNA): TGTGCCAGCAGTAAACAGGGGACTAAAGCTTTCTTT.

This clonotype was recorded a few times. The chain recombines TRBV19 with TRBJ1-1, with TRBD1 matching over 8 bases. This CDR3 contains 16 residues. V lost 4 bases to trimming and J lost 7 bases; unmatched junction nucleotides: 14. CDR1 is LNHDA and CDR2 is SQIVND in the germline V gene (reference sequence). This CDR3 reads CASSTGGAGRHDEAFF. In nucleotides, the CDR3 is TGTGCCAGTAGTACAGGGGGCGCCGGACGCCACGATGAAGCTTTCTTT.

About this clonotype itself: This CDR3 fails to terminate in the conserved phenylalanine or tryptophan, so it likely reflects a read error. This chain uses TRBV12-3 or TRBV12-4 with TRBJ1-5; D remains unclear. The CDR3 has 12 residues. Trimming took 1 base from V and 5 from J, leaving 3 bases between them. In nucleotides, the CDR3 is TGTGCCAGCAGTTTAGGGTATCAGCCCCAGCATTCT. Its translation is CASSLGYQPQHS.

This clonotype was seen more than once but under ten times. The rearrangement uses TRBV5-5 and TRBJ1-2, with D hard to call. Germline assignment: CDR1 SGHKS and CDR2 YYEKEE (reference sequence). Trimming removed 4 bases at V and 1 base at J, with 17 bases between. The CDR3 loop spans 16 amino acids. The DNA for the CDR3 is TGTGCCAGCAGCCTGACCGGACGGACCCGTAACTATGGCTACACCTTC. Amino acids: CASSLTGRTRNYGYTF.

CDR3 bases: TGTGCCAGCAGGGATGACAGGGGGTCGGCTGAAGCTTTCTTT. Amino acids: CASRDDRGSAEAFF. This chain connects TRBV6-1 to TRBJ1-1, with TRBD1 matching 9 bases. Per germline, CDR1 MNHNS and CDR2 SASEGT. The ends lost 6 bases at V and 6 bases at J; junction bases unmatched: 8. The CDR3 spans 14 residues.

The sample holds many counts of this clonotype. J is TRBJ1-2 and V is TRBV20-1; a possible D gene is TRBD1 (5 bases). Germline CDR1 is DFQATT and CDR2 is SNEGSKA (reference sequence). The V end lost 0 bases, the J end lost 8 bases, and 16 bases lay between the germline ends. There are 14 residues in the CDR3. The CDR3 here is CSAREGRVKAGYTF. The CDR3 coding sequence is TGCAGTGCTAGAGAGGGCAGGGTAAAGGCCGGCTACACCTTC.

At least ten counts were recorded for this clonotype. The V call is TRBV12-3 or TRBV12-4, the J call TRBJ2-7, with 8 positions matching TRBD1. Trimming removed 6 bases from V and 0 bases from J; junction bases left unmatched: 10. This CDR3 spans 16 amino acids. The CDR3: CASSPPKTGVSYEQYF. Here the CDR3 DNA reads TGTGCCAGCAGCCCCCCGAAGACAGGGGTCTCCTACGAGCAGTACTTC.

This clonotype was counted between two and nine times. The rearrangement links TRBV19 to TRBJ1-2; D is unresolved. Germline V gene lookup returns CDR1 LNHDA and CDR2 SQIVND (reference sequence). This CDR3 region has 13 residues. Trimming took 7 bases from V and 6 from J, leaving 15 bases between them. CDR3 in amino acids: CASTMTRGHGYTF. The CDR3 nucleotides are TGTGCCAGTACCATGACTCGCGGGCATGGCTACACCTTC.

The chain links TRBV12-3 or TRBV12-4 to TRBJ1-5; D is perhaps TRBD1 (6 bases). The CDR3 loop spans 15 amino acids. Trimming took off 1 base at V and 3 bases at J, with 10 bases between the two ends. CDR3 amino acids: CASSLDGGHNQPQHF. DNA for the CDR3: TGTGCCAGCAGTTTAGATGGGGGACACAATCAGCCCCAGCATTTT.

This clonotype was counted between two and nine times. The chain has TRBV7-9 and TRBJ1-4; D is undetermined. The germline CDR1 and CDR2 sequences are SEHNR and FQNEAQ (reference sequence). CDR3 length equals 14 residues. Trimming left V 5 bases short and J 1 base short, with 8 bases between. The CDR3 bases are TGTGCCAGCAGCCCCCGGAGAACTAATGAAAAACTGTTTTTT. This codes for CASSPRRTNEKLFF.

This chain links TRBV7-8 with TRBJ1-5; D is uncertain. CDR3 length: 16 amino acids. V lost 1 base and J 0 bases, leaving 10 bases between the germline ends. Germline V gene lookup returns CDR1 SGHVS and CDR2 FQNEAQ. CDR3 amino acids: CASSLGRRSSNQPQHF. CDR3 DNA sequence: TGTGCCAGCAGCTTAGGGCGCCGGAGTAGCAATCAGCCCCAGCATTTT.

The chain uses TRBV7-9 and TRBJ1-5; TRBD1 matches 7 bases. V was clipped by 1 base and J by 3 bases; unmatched bases: 12. The CDR3 sequence is 18 residues long. Germline V gene sequence: CDR1 SEHNR, CDR2 FQNEAQ (reference sequence). The CDR3 DNA reads as TGTGCCAGCAGCTTAGGCTGGGGGCCGGGACAGAACAATCAGCCCCAGCATTTT. This translates into CASSLGWGPGQNNQPQHF.

The V gene is TRBV7-6, the J gene TRBJ2-7, with 8 bases lining up with TRBD2. From germline, CDR1 is SGHVS and CDR2 FNYEAQ. This CDR3 spans 15 amino acids. V trimming: 5 bases; J trimming: 5 bases; junction bases outside the gene matches: 11. CDR3: CASSKASSGPNEQYF. As DNA, the CDR3 is TGTGCCAGCAGCAAAGCGTCTAGCGGGCCGAACGAGCAGTACTTC.

This clonotype has a handful of counts. The chain uses TRBV6-1 and TRBJ2-7; D is perhaps TRBD1 (6 bases). CDR1 and CDR2 (germline): MNHNS, SASEGT. With 3 bases removed from V and 6 bases from J, the gap between germline ends came to 12 bases. The CDR3 covers 13 residues. The CDR3, as DNA: TGTGCCAGCAGTGACAGGGGCTGGGGCGAGCAGTACTTC. It codes for CASSDRGWGEQYF.

The chain is built from TRBV6-5 and TRBJ1-2; weak D call: TRBD1 (6 bases). There are 14 residues in the CDR3. Trimming left V 3 bases short and J 6 bases short, with 14 bases between. CDR1 and CDR2 from the germline V gene are MNHEY and SVGAGI. CDR3 coding DNA: TGTGCCAGCAGTTATCAGGACAGTCTTAATGGCTACACCTTC. Translating it yields CASSYQDSLNGYTF.

For the CDR3, the DNA is TGTGCCAGCAGCCCTATGGTAGCGACCCACGAGCAGTACTTC. Translating gives CASSPMVATHEQYF. The gene calls are TRBV6-1 and TRBJ2-7; tentatively, D is TRBD2 (5 bases). CDR3 size: 14 residues. Trimming pared 6 bases from V and 5 bases from J, leaving 17 bases between. CDR1 and CDR2 from the germline V gene are MNHNS and SASEGT.

The chain employs TRBV20-1 and TRBJ2-7, with 12 bases aligning to TRBD2. Germline lookup yields CDR1 DFQATT and CDR2 SNEGSKA (reference sequence). V shed 2 bases, J shed 9 bases, and the junction held 14 bases outside the gene matches. The CDR3 consists of 16 residues. The CDR3 reads CSARTTSGSHLGVQYF. CDR3 sequence (DNA): TGCAGTGCTAGAACGACTAGCGGGAGCCATTTAGGGGTGCAGTACTTC.